These 7 T cell receptor beta chains came from one sample sequenced in a study of OX40 agonist ivuxolimab in advanced cancers. Data came from immunoSEQ multiplex PCR; TCRdb stores just in-frame clones and leaves some out. The sample shows more than 45,000 clones, more than 75% of them seen only once. The material sequenced was CD4+ or CD8+ T cells sorted from blood, taken in a trial of the OX40 agonist ivuxolimab. The receptor set was obtained from an adult with an advanced solid tumor such as melanoma, head and neck, liver or kidney cancer.

The genes are TRBV13 and TRBJ2-3; 12 positions agree with TRBD2. Germline V lookup: CDR1 PRHDT, CDR2 FYEKMQ (reference sequence). V dropped 4 bases and J dropped 5; count of bases not matched to a gene: 7. The CDR3 runs 16 residues. The CDR3 region is CASSSPGTSGQDTQYF. Written as DNA, the CDR3 is TGTGCCAGCAGCTCCCCCGGGACTAGCGGGCAAGATACGCAGTATTTT.

The chain carries TRBV2 and TRBJ2-2; D may correspond to TRBD1 or TRBD2 (5 bases each). CDR3 size: 17 residues. Trimming took 5 bases from V and 5 from J, leaving 21 bases between them. Germline CDR1 and CDR2: SNHLY and FYNNEI. The CDR3 protein is CASSPRDPRGGTGELFF. In DNA, the CDR3 is TGTGCCAGCAGTCCAAGAGACCCCCGGGGCGGTACCGGGGAGCTGTTTTTT.

The chain links TRBV4-1 to TRBJ2-1; D is unclear. The CDR3 runs to 14 residues. The V end was cut by 1 base, the J end by 0 bases, with 4 bases between. Germline CDR1 MGHRA, CDR2 YSYEKL. For the CDR3, the DNA is TGCGCCAGCAGCCAAGGCGGCTCCTACAATGAGCAGTTCTTC. Translated, it gives CASSQGGSYNEQFF.

There are a few counts of this clone. The chain combines TRBV19 with TRBJ1-1; D gene uncertain. This CDR3 contains 14 residues. Germline V gene data show CDR1 as LNHDA and CDR2 as SQIVND (reference sequence). The V gene lost 1 base and the J gene lost 0 bases, with 6 bases spanning the gap. CDR3 DNA: TGTGCCAGTAGTATAGCCCGGCTGAACACTGAAGCTTTCTTT. This codes for CASSIARLNTEAFF. The full variable domain, with the rest looked up from reference TRBV19 and TRBJ1-1, is DGGITQSPKYLFRKEGQNVTLSCEQNLNHDAMYWYRQDPGQGLRLIYYSQIVNDFQKGDIAEGYSVSREKKESFPLTVTSAQKNPTAFYLCASSIARLNTEAFFGQGTRLTVV.

The genes are TRBV7-3 and TRBJ2-3; D gene unclear. Trimming shortened V by 1 base and J by 1 base, and 3 bases separated the two germline ends. The CDR3 is 13 amino acids. From germline, CDR1 is SGHTA and CDR2 FQGTGA. CDR3: CASSLMRTDTQYF. The CDR3 DNA follows: TGTGCCAGCAGCTTAATGCGCACAGATACGCAGTATTTT.

The J gene is TRBJ2-3, the V gene TRBV7-2; 13 bases agree with TRBD2. Trimming took 5 bases from V and 3 from J; bases not matched to a gene: 2. The CDR3 is 15 residues long. The V gene's germline CDR1 is SGHTA and CDR2 FQGNSA. CDR3 DNA: TGTGCCAGCAGCCGGACTAGCGGGAGAACAGATACGCAGTATTTT. This gives the protein CASSRTSGRTDTQYF. Supplemented by reference TRBV7-2 and TRBJ2-3, the full variable domain reads GAGVSQSPSNKVTEKGKDVELRCDPISGHTALYWYRQSLGQGLEFLIYFQGNSAPDKSGLPSDRFSAERTGGSVSTLTIQRTQQEDSAVYLCASSRTSGRTDTQYFGPGTRLTVL.

V is TRBV6-1 and J is TRBJ2-7, with 10 bases identical to TRBD1. Looked up from germline, CDR1 is MNHNS and CDR2 is SASEGT. The CDR3 totals 13 residues. Germline trimming cut 9 bases from V and 7 bases from J; bases unmatched to any gene: 9. The DNA for the CDR3 is TGTGCCAGTGGGACAGGGGTTCGGTGGGAGCAGTACTTC. Encoded protein: CASGTGVRWEQYF.